Below, 32 T cell receptor beta chains from the same sample are listed, as sequenced in a study of cytomegalovirus exposure and HLA in healthy donors. The PCR used 60 Vbeta and 13 Jbeta primers. Sequencing used immunoSEQ multiplex PCR; TCRdb keeps in-frame clones, though not all of them. There are about 300,000 clones in the sample; roughly 85% occur only once, and around 4% lies in the top ten. The sequenced sample consisted of PBMCs. The receptors originated from a middle-aged man in good health and CMV-seropositive.

This clone has just one count. The chain carries TRBV11-3 and TRBJ2-7; D might be TRBD1 (8 bases). Trimming took 5 bases from V and 8 from J, leaving 19 bases between them. Per germline, CDR1 SGHNT and CDR2 YENEEA. The CDR3 runs to 14 residues. The CDR3 nucleotides read TGTGCCAGCAGCCCGGGCCTACAGGGGGGGAAGCAGTACTTC. Protein sequence: CASSPGLQGGKQYF.

CDR3 in DNA: TGTGCCAGCAGCCAGAGGGCAGATACGCAGTATTTT. Translated: CASSQRADTQYF. The V call is TRBV7-9, the J call TRBJ2-3, with a tentative D call TRBD2 (5 bases). Germline V gene sequence: CDR1 SEHNR, CDR2 FQNEAQ (reference sequence). This CDR3 spans 12 amino acids. The V end lost 5 bases, the J end lost 4 bases, and 7 bases lay between the germline ends.

The DNA of the CDR3 is TGCACCAGCAGCCGGACAGACGGGACAGAGACCTACGAGCAGTACTTC. Translation gives CTSSRTDGTETYEQYF. This chain connects TRBV1 to TRBJ2-7; TRBD1 was called by the table and not checked on the DNA. TRBV1 is annotated as a pseudogene. The CDR3 length is 16 residues.

CDR3 protein: CASSRSATENYEQYF. CDR3 coding DNA: TGCGCCAGCAGCCGATCAGCGACCGAAAACTACGAGCAGTACTTC. V gene TRBV4-3 combines with J gene TRBJ2-7; no clear D. Germline assignment: CDR1 LGHNA and CDR2 YSLEER. The CDR3 runs 15 residues. V lost 4 bases and J 3 bases, leaving 16 bases between the germline ends.

This clone showed up just once. The chain carries TRBV2 and TRBJ2-3; D possibly corresponds to TRBD2 (7 bases). Trimming pared 3 bases from V and 5 bases from J, leaving 12 bases between. Looked up from germline, CDR1 is SNHLY and CDR2 is FYNNEI. There are 14 residues in the CDR3. The CDR3 spells CASSDEGGQDTQYF. CDR3 coding DNA: TGTGCCAGCAGTGATGAGGGGGGGCAAGATACGCAGTATTTT. Full variable domain (remainder filled in from reference TRBV2 and TRBJ2-3): EPEVTQTPSHQVTQMGQEVILRCVPISNHLYFYWYRQILGQKVEFLVSFYNNEISEKSEIFDDQFSVERPDGSNFTLKIRSTKLEDSAMYFCASSDEGGQDTQYFGPGTRLTVL.

This chain uses TRBV19 with TRBJ1-1; D might be TRBD1 (6 bases). The CDR3 consists of 16 residues. V lost 4 bases and J 0 bases, leaving 15 bases between the germline ends. CDR1 LNHDA and CDR2 SQIVND come from the germline V gene (reference sequence). The CDR3 sequence is CASSTGTSTMNTEAFF. In DNA form, the CDR3 reads TGTGCCAGTAGTACAGGGACAAGCACTATGAACACTGAAGCTTTCTTT.

The rearrangement joins TRBV28 to TRBJ2-7; D is unresolved. This CDR3 is 14 amino acids long. V was clipped by 4 bases and J by 0 bases, with 10 bases between them. Per germline, CDR1 MDHEN and CDR2 SYDVKM. CDR3 amino acids: CASSSYYFSYEQYF. In DNA form, the CDR3 reads TGTGCCAGCAGTTCGTACTACTTCTCCTACGAGCAGTACTTC. Based on the CDR3 plus reference TRBV28 and TRBJ2-7, the full variable domain is DVKVTQSSRYLVKRTGEKVFLECVQDMDHENMFWYRQDPGLGLRLIYFSYDVKMKEKGDIPEGYSVSREKKERFSLILESASTNQTSMYLCASSSYYFSYEQYFGPGTRLTVT.

In this sample, this clone turned up once. This chain links TRBV28 with TRBJ2-7, with D perhaps TRBD2 (6 bases). This CDR3 region has 14 residues. Trimming removed 4 bases from V and 0 bases from J, with 10 bases in between. Germline-derived CDR1 and CDR2 are MDHEN and SYDVKM. CDR3 DNA: TGTGCCAGCAGTTCCGCGGGGAGCTCCTACGAGCAGTACTTC. Translation: CASSSAGSSYEQYF.

The sample holds one count of this clone. The V and J genes are TRBV5-4 and TRBJ1-2; D gene unclear. Trimming pared 4 bases from V and 6 bases from J, leaving 13 bases between. The CDR3 consists of 13 residues. Germline CDR1 is SGHNT and CDR2 is YYREEE (reference sequence). CDR3 sequence: CASSTNDRDGYTF. CDR3 coding DNA: TGTGCCAGCAGCACGAACGATCGGGATGGCTACACCTTC.

The J gene is TRBJ2-2, the V gene TRBV30; 10 nucleotides align to TRBD2. Germline V CDR1 and CDR2: GTSNPN, SVGIG (reference sequence). V lost 2 bases, J lost 4 bases, and 4 bases stayed unmatched. The CDR3 length is 15 residues. CDR3 loop: CAWSSGRARTGELFF. CDR3 DNA: TGTGCCTGGAGTAGCGGGAGGGCCCGCACCGGGGAGCTGTTTTTT.

J is TRBJ2-3 and V is TRBV5-4; D may be TRBD2 (6 bases). V lost 0 bases and J 4 bases, leaving 9 bases between the germline ends. This CDR3 has 14 residues. The V gene's germline CDR1 is SGHNT and CDR2 YYREEE (reference sequence). Here the CDR3 reads CASSLAPGADTQYF. The CDR3 DNA is TGTGCCAGCAGCTTGGCCCCGGGGGCAGATACGCAGTATTTT.

The rearrangement uses TRBV5-5 and TRBJ2-1; D not resolved. CDR1 is SGHKS, CDR2 YYEKEE, per germline (reference sequence). The length of the CDR3 is 13 residues. Deletions cut 0 bases from V and 4 bases from J, with 5 bases between. CDR3 sequence reads: CASSLDSYNEQFF. The CDR3, as DNA: TGTGCCAGCAGCTTGGACAGTTACAATGAGCAGTTCTTC.

The V call is TRBV15, the J call TRBJ1-4; possibly TRBD1 for D (6 bases). Per the germline V gene, CDR1 is LNHNV and CDR2 is YYDKDF (reference sequence). The CDR3 extends over 14 amino acids. The V end was cut by 3 bases, the J end by 2 bases, with 7 bases between. The CDR3 here is CATSRGATNEKLFF. CDR3 nucleotides: TGTGCCACCAGCAGGGGGGCGACTAATGAAAAACTGTTTTTT. Complete variable domain (other parts from reference TRBV15 and TRBJ1-4): DAMVIQNPRYQVTQFGKPVTLSCSQTLNHNVMYWYQQKSSQAPKLLFHYYDKDFNNEADTPDNFQSRRPNTSFCFLDIRSPGLGDTAMYLCATSRGATNEKLFFGSGTQLSVL.

This clone has a single count. The chain has TRBV11-2 and TRBJ1-4; 9 bases are shared with TRBD1. Germline V CDR1 and CDR2: SGHAT, FQNNGV. The CDR3 consists of 14 residues. Germline trimming cut 4 bases from V and 6 bases from J; bases unmatched to any gene: 3. The DNA of the CDR3 is TGTGCCAGCAGCTCGTGGACAGGGGATGAAAAACTGTTTTTT. Translation gives CASSSWTGDEKLFF.

This clone came up a few times. The chain is built from TRBV4-3 and TRBJ1-5; D unclear. The V and J ends lost 5 bases and 6 bases respectively, with 17 bases between them. The germline V gene has CDR1 LGHNA and CDR2 YSLEER. The length of the CDR3 is 15 residues. CDR3 nucleotide sequence: TGCGCCAGCAGCAGTGAGGTCTCGGCGTTTCAGCCCCAGCATTTT. It translates to CASSSEVSAFQPQHF.

A word on this clone: The same CDR3 can be traced to other DNA sequences in this sample. The V gene is TRBV5-6, the J gene TRBJ2-5; tentatively, D is TRBD1 (6 bases). V shed 4 bases and J shed 1 base, with 11 bases lying between them. The length of the CDR3 is 14 residues. From germline, CDR1 is SGHDT and CDR2 YYEEEE. The CDR3 spells CASSLGQPQETQYF. CDR3 coding DNA: TGTGCCAGCAGCCTCGGACAGCCCCAAGAGACCCAGTACTTC.

The sample holds many counts of this clone. The rearrangement joins TRBV19 to TRBJ1-3; a possible D gene is TRBD1 (5 bases). The CDR3 consists of 14 residues. V lost 2 bases to trimming and J lost 2 bases, with 7 bases between them. The germline gives CDR1 LNHDA, CDR2 SQIVND (reference sequence). In DNA, the CDR3 is TGTGCCAGTAGTATATCCAGGGCTGGAAACACCATATATTTT. Amino acid sequence: CASSISRAGNTIYF.

In its sample, this clone was seen once. This CDR3 is CASSLTPGGNQPQHF. In DNA, the CDR3 is TGTGCCAGCAGTTTAACGCCAGGGGGAAATCAGCCCCAGCATTTT. J is TRBJ1-5 and V is TRBV27; 7 nucleotides align to TRBD1. With V trimmed by 2 bases and J by 4 bases, 5 bases remained unmatched. Germline CDR1 is MNHEY and CDR2 is SMNVEV (reference sequence). CDR3 length: 15 amino acids.

The chain couples TRBV5-4 to TRBJ2-5, with 9 positions matching TRBD1. V lost 4 bases to trimming and J lost 5 bases; unmatched junction nucleotides: 9. Germline V gene sequence: CDR1 SGHNT, CDR2 YYREEE (reference sequence). The CDR3 runs 15 residues. CDR3 in DNA: TGTGCCAGCAGCACCCGGGACAGGGCTGATGAGACCCAGTACTTC. Amino acids: CASSTRDRADETQYF. The full variable domain, its missing parts supplied by reference TRBV5-4 and TRBJ2-5, is ETGVTQSPTHLIKTRGQQVTLRCSSQSGHNTVSWYQQALGQGPQFIFQYYREEENGRGNFPPRFSGLQFPNYSSELNVNALELDDSALYLCASSTRDRADETQYFGPGTRLLVL.

This clone was seen just once. This chain links TRBV27 with TRBJ2-5; the match to TRBD2 covers 8 bases. V lost 4 bases, J lost 5 bases, and 6 bases stayed unmatched. The CDR3 sequence is 14 residues long. Germline CDR1 and CDR2: MNHEY and SMNVEV (reference sequence). CDR3 coding DNA: TGTGCCAGCAGTTCCGGGGGGGCCGGGGAGACCCAGTACTTC. Translated: CASSSGGAGETQYF.

The chain has TRBV6-6 and TRBJ1-5; 7 bases line up with TRBD1. V was pared by 6 bases and J by 0 bases, with 5 bases of the junction left unmatched. The CDR3 totals 15 residues. Germline V CDR1 and CDR2: MNHNY, SVGAGI (reference sequence). The CDR3 protein is CASSPGQPSNQPQHF. The DNA for the CDR3 is TGTGCCAGCAGCCCGGGACAGCCTAGCAATCAGCCCCAGCATTTT.

The chain combines TRBV5-1 with TRBJ1-1, with 8 bases that match TRBD1. This CDR3 region has 14 residues. The germline V gene encodes CDR1 SGHRS and CDR2 YFSETQ. The J segment lost 4 bases and the V segment lost 4 bases, leaving 6 bases of the junction unmatched. CDR3 nucleotides: TGCGCCAGCAGCGACCAGGGGGCGGGCACTGAAGCTTTCTTT. It specifies CASSDQGAGTEAFF.

This sequence joins TRBV25-1 and TRBJ2-2; tentatively, D is TRBD1 (6 bases). Germline assignment: CDR1 MGHDK and CDR2 SYGVNS. Deletions cut 5 bases from V and 5 bases from J, with 12 bases between. CDR3 length: 14 residues. CDR3: CASSFDRMTGELFF. The CDR3 bases are TGTGCCAGCAGTTTCGACAGGATGACCGGGGAGCTGTTTTTT. Combining the CDR3 with reference TRBV25-1 and TRBJ2-2 gives the whole variable domain EADIYQTPRYLVIGTGKKITLECSQTMGHDKMYWYQQDPGMELHLIHYSYGVNSTEKGDLSSESTVSRIRTEHFPLTLESARPSHTSQYLCASSFDRMTGELFFGEGSRLTVL.

The chain employs TRBV6-5 and TRBJ2-4; the match to TRBD1 covers 8 bases. CDR1 and CDR2 from the germline V gene are MNHEY and SVGAGI. The CDR3 contains 13 residues. V gave up 6 bases and J gave up 8 bases; unmatched junction bases: 6. The CDR3 nucleotides read TGTGCCAGCAGCTTGGACAGGGTTGACATTCAGTACTTC. Translated, it gives CASSLDRVDIQYF.

This chain connects TRBV28 to TRBJ1-4; D perhaps matches TRBD1 (5 bases). Germline CDR1 and CDR2: MDHEN and SYDVKM. The CDR3 has 14 residues. Trimming removed 6 bases at V and 0 bases at J, with 8 bases between. DNA of the CDR3: TGTGCCAGCAGACAGGTTGCAACTAATGAAAAACTGTTTTTT. It translates to CASRQVATNEKLFF.

The chain links TRBV19 to TRBJ1-2; TRBD1 matches at 7 bases. The CDR3 sequence is 13 residues long. Germline values: CDR1 LNHDA, CDR2 SQIVND (reference sequence). The V segment lost 5 bases and the J segment 4 bases; nucleotides outside the gene matches: 4. CDR3 protein: CASSWDSLYGYTF. Here the CDR3 DNA reads TGTGCCAGTAGTTGGGACAGCCTCTATGGCTACACCTTC.

The chain couples TRBV10-3 to TRBJ1-1; the D gene is possibly TRBD1 (6 bases). CDR3 length: 19 amino acids. The V gene's germline CDR1 is ENHRY and CDR2 SYGVKD. The V and J ends lost 3 bases and 4 bases respectively, with 27 bases between them. CDR3 sequence (DNA): TGTGCCATCAGTGACACGGATTACAGGGTTCCACGTCAGGTCACTGAAGCTTTCTTT. It translates to CAISDTDYRVPRQVTEAFF.

This clone was seen only once. The CDR3 loop reads CASSPRAGGTGETQYF. CDR3 DNA sequence: TGTGCCAGCAGCCCAAGAGCAGGGGGCACGGGGGAGACCCAGTACTTC. The chain carries TRBV7-9 and TRBJ2-5, with 8 bases matching TRBD1. The CDR3 is made up of 16 amino acids. CDR1 is SEHNR and CDR2 is FQNEAQ in the germline V gene (reference sequence). V lost 5 bases, J lost 5 bases, and 13 bases stayed unmatched. The full variable domain, with the rest looked up from reference TRBV7-9 and TRBJ2-5, is DTGVSQNPRHKITKRGQNVTFRCDPISEHNRLYWYRQTLGQGPEFLTYFQNEAQLEKSRLLSDRFSAERPKGSFSTLEIQRTEQGDSAMYLCASSPRAGGTGETQYFGPGTRLLVL.

V and J are TRBV2 and TRBJ1-5; 7 bases are a match to TRBD1. Germline CDR1 and CDR2: SNHLY and FYNNEI. The ends lost 6 bases at V and 6 bases at J; junction bases unmatched: 11. The CDR3 sequence is 15 residues long. The CDR3 DNA sequence: TGTGCCAGCAGCCCGACAGGGTTGGGTAGTCAGCCCCAGCATTTT. Residues: CASSPTGLGSQPQHF.

The sample holds a few counts of this clone. The rearrangement joins TRBV7-6 to TRBJ1-4; D is possibly TRBD1 (6 bases). V was trimmed by 5 bases and J by 5 bases, leaving 15 bases between them. The CDR3 has 15 amino acids. The germline CDR1 and CDR2 sequences are SGHVS and FNYEAQ. This CDR3 reads CASSPIRDKNEKLFF. CDR3 nucleotide sequence: TGTGCCAGCAGCCCCATCCGGGACAAGAATGAAAAACTGTTTTTT.

The chain employs TRBV7-2 and TRBJ1-1; no clear D. The CDR3 is 14 amino acids. Germline V gene lookup returns CDR1 SGHTA and CDR2 FQGNSA. Trimming left V 0 bases short and J 4 bases short, with 9 bases between. The CDR3 region is CASSLAGRATEAFF. In nucleotides, the CDR3 is TGTGCCAGCAGCTTAGCGGGGAGGGCCACTGAAGCTTTCTTT.

This chain uses TRBV7-8 with TRBJ1-3; D is ambiguous. V dropped 1 base and J dropped 0 bases, with 10 bases sitting between them. Looked up from germline, CDR1 is SGHVS and CDR2 is FQNEAQ. CDR3 length equals 16 residues. This chain's CDR3 is CASSLGLQSSGNTIYF. CDR3 nucleotide sequence: TGTGCCAGCAGCTTAGGCTTACAGAGCTCTGGAAACACCATATATTTT.